This TCR beta chain was identified in a study of blood T cell repertoires in COVID-19. Across the whole study: T cells, B-cell-depleted T cells, or PBMCs supplied cDNA or gDNA.

This CDR3 contains 16 residues. CDR1 and CDR2 (germline): SGHRS, YFSETQ. V shed 2 bases and J shed 2 bases, with 17 bases lying between them. Seattle researchers signed up patients amid active infection and tracked them longitudinally. Produced via immunoSEQ multiplex PCR; TCRdb's table is partial and in-frame only. Of some 200,000 clones in the sample, 94% were seen once. The sample comprised peripheral blood. The chain links TRBV5-1 to TRBJ2-7; D perhaps matches TRBD2 (7 bases). The sequence derives from a man aged 30-40 years with COVID-19, enrolled during active disease. The CDR3 coding sequence is TGCGCCAGCAGCTTACCAAGGGGGGGCCCACCCTACGAGCAGTACTTC. It codes for CASSLPRGGPPYEQYF.